The present T cell receptor beta chain was sequenced within a study of neoadjuvant anti-PD-1 for oral cavity cancer. Overall study context: Patients mostly received three to four biweekly nivolumab doses at 3 mg/kg before surgery. Non-progressing patients received a fourth nivolumab dose near day 43, then surgery on days 50-56.

Time point specified: after neoadjuvant nivolumab, at surgical resection. The length of the CDR3 is 13 residues. V was cut by 2 bases and J by 2 bases, with 8 bases left in between. Per the germline V gene, CDR1 is GTSNPN and CDR2 is SVGIG (reference sequence). PBMC libraries mostly used about 500 ng of input genomic DNA, with six replicates per sample. Generated by immunoSEQ multiplex PCR, the TCRdb table keeps only in-frame clones and is missing some. This sample has tens of thousands of clones; around 84% occur once, and the top ten carry roughly 3.5%. V and J are TRBV30 and TRBJ2-3; weak D call: TRBD2 (5 bases). The sample here was PBMCs, taken after nivolumab (anti-PD-1) treatment. This receptor was taken from a person aged 35-79 years with oral cavity squamous cell carcinoma. The DNA of the CDR3 is TGTGCCTGGAGTCCCGGGAACACAGATACGCAGTATTTT. It yields the protein CAWSPGNTDTQYF.